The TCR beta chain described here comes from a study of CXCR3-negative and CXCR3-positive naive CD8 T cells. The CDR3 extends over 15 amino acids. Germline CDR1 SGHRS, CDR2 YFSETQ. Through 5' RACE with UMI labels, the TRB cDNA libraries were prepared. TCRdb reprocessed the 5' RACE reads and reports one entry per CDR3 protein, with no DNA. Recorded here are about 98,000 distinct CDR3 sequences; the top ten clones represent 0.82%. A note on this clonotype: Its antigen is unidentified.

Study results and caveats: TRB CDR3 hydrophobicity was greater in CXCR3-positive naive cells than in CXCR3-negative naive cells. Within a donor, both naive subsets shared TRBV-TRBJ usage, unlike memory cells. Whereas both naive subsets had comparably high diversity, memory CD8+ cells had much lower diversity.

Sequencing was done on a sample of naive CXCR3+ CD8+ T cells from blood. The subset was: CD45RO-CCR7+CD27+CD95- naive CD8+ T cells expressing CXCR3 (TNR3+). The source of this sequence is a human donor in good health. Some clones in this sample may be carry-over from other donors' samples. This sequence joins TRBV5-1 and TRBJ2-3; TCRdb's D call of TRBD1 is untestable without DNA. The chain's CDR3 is CASRLWTGSTDTQYF.